This passage covers 7 T cell receptor beta chains from one sample sequenced in a study of T cell responses to AZD1222 COVID-19 vaccine. Data came from immunoSEQ multiplex PCR; TCRdb stores just in-frame clones and leaves some out. The sample includes around 89,000 clones, more than 75% of them seen just once. Here the sequenced sample was peripheral blood, taken on day 0 of AZD1222 vaccination. All receptors come from an adult in good health.

This clone was seen more than once but under ten times. This chain connects TRBV18 to TRBJ1-4; D might be TRBD1 (5 bases). V was pared by 5 bases and J by 14 bases, with 24 bases between. This CDR3 comprises 15 residues. Germline assignment: CDR1 KGHSH and CDR2 LQKENI. Written as DNA, the CDR3 is TGTGCCAGCTCAACCTCCGGGACTCCCAGTGTTAAGCTGTTTTTT. The encoded protein is CASSTSGTPSVKLFF.

To note about this clone: A read error may produce the germline difference seen at one junction end. The chain joins TRBV6-5 to TRBJ1-5; D gene uncertain. CDR3 length equals 13 residues. In germline, CDR1 is MNHEY, CDR2 SVGAGI. The CDR3 DNA is TGTGCCAGCGCCGCCGGGCGGAATCGGCCCCAGCATTTT. This gives the protein CASAAGRNRPQHF.

The J gene is TRBJ1-1, the V gene TRBV30; D is perhaps TRBD1 (6 bases). Germline V gene sequence: CDR1 GTSNPN, CDR2 SVGIG (reference sequence). The ends were cut back, 3 bases at V and 6 bases at J, with 11 bases in the middle. The CDR3 spans 12 residues. CDR3 protein: CAWSPGTPEAFF. CDR3 sequence (DNA): TGTGCCTGGAGCCCCGGGACACCTGAAGCTTTCTTT.

The table lists this clone with a count of one. The chain combines TRBV5-1 with TRBJ2-7; D is perhaps TRBD1 or TRBD2 (6 bases each). Trimming took 7 bases from V and 2 from J, leaving 13 bases between them. CDR3 length: 13 residues. Germline V gene data show CDR1 as SGHRS and CDR2 as YFSETQ. CDR3 in DNA: TGCGCCAGCGGAAATGGGGGGCCCTACGAGCAGTACTTC. Translation gives CASGNGGPYEQYF.

The chain links TRBV12-3 or TRBV12-4 to TRBJ1-4, with D uncertain. The germline V and J ends were trimmed by 2 bases and 11 bases, with 9 bases remaining between them. The CDR3 has 12 amino acids. The DNA of the CDR3 is TGTGCCAGCAGTTTAACCTGGGTGAAACTGTTTTTT. Its translation: CASSLTWVKLFF.

This chain uses TRBV7-2 with TRBJ1-5; D is undetermined. Per the germline V gene, CDR1 is SGHTA and CDR2 is FQGNSA. V was trimmed by 5 bases and J by 0 bases, leaving 5 bases between them. The CDR3 is made up of 13 amino acids. The CDR3 coding sequence is TGTGCCAGCAGCCAGAATAGCAATCAGCCCCAGCATTTT. Its protein is CASSQNSNQPQHF.

V usage is TRBV9 and J usage is TRBJ2-1, with 7 bases fitting TRBD2. V shed 4 bases, J shed 1 base, and the junction held 8 bases outside the gene matches. Per the germline V gene, CDR1 is SGDLS and CDR2 is YYNGEE. The CDR3 length is 16 residues. The CDR3 loop reads CASSSGTKRSYNEQFF. The CDR3 nucleotides are TGTGCCAGCAGCTCCGGGACTAAGAGGTCCTACAATGAGCAGTTCTTC.